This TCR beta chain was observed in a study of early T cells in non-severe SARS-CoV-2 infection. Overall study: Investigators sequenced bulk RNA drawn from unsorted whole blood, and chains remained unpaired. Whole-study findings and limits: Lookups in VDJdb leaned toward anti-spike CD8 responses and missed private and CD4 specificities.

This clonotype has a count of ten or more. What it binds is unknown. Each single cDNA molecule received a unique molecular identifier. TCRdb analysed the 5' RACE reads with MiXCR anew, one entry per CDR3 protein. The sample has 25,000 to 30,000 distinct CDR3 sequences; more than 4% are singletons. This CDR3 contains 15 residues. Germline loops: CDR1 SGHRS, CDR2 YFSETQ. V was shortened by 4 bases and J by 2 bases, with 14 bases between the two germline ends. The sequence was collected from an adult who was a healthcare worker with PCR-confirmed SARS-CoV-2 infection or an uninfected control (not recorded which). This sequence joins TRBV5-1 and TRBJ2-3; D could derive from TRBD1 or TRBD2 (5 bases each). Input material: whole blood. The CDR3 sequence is CASSRSGANTDTQYF. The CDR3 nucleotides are TGCGCCAGCAGCCGCTCCGGGGCTAACACAGATACGCAGTATTTT.